The T cell receptor (beta chain) under discussion was sequenced for a study of T cell responses to AZD1222 COVID-19 vaccine. Overall study results and limits: Females outnumbered males among donors, who were mostly white British; clonal diversity was possibly underestimated. AZD1222 recipients seropositive at baseline numbered only 6 or 7. Spike-specific TCR breadth and depth rose after two AZD1222 doses.

Turning to this clone: Antigen specificity is unknown.

Using immunoSEQ multiplex PCR, the repertoire was profiled, and TCRdb retains in-frame clones only, with some absent. The table lists 120,000 to 150,000 clones, approximately 88% of them singletons. The CDR3 is 13 residues long. Between the trimmed V and J ends, which lost 5 bases and 5 bases, there was a span of 9 bases. The sequence came from an adult in good health. The chain uses TRBV12-3 or TRBV12-4 and TRBJ1-4, with TRBD1 as a possible D gene (6 bases). The source material was peripheral blood, sampled on day 0 of MenACWY control vaccination. CDR3: CASSRGLNEKLFF. For the CDR3, the DNA is TGTGCCAGCAGTAGGGGGTTGAATGAAAAACTGTTTTTT.